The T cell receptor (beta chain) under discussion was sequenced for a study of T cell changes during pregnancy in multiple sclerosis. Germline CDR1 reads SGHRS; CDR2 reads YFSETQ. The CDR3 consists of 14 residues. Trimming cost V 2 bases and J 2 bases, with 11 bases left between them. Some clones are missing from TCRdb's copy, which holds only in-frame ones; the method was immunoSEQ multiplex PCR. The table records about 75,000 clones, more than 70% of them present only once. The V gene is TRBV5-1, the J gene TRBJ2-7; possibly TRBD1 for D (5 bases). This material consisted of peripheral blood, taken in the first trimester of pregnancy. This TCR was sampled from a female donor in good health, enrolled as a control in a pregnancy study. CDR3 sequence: CASSFPRDPYEQYF. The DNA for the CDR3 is TGCGCCAGCAGCTTTCCCAGGGATCCCTACGAGCAGTACTTC.